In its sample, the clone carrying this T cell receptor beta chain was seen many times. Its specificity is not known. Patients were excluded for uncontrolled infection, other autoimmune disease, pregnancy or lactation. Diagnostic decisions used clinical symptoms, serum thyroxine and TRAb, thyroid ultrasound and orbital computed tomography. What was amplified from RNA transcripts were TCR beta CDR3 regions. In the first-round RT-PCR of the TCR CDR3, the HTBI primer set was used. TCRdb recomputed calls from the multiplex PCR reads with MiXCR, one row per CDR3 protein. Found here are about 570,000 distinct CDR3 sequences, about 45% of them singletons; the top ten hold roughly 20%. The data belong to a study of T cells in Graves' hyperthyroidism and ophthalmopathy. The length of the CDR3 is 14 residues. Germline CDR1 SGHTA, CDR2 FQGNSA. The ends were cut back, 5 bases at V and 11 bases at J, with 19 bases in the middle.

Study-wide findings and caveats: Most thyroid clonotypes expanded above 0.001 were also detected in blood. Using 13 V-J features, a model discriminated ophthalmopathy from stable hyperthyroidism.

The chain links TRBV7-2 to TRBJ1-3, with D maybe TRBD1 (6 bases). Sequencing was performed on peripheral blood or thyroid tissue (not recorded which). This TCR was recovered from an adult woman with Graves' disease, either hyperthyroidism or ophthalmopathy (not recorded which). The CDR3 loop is CASSQRKGVRAIYF. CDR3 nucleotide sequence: TGTGCCAGCAGCCAACGCAAGGGGGTGAGGGCCATATATTTT.